Listed below are T cell receptor beta chains from one sample, sequenced in a study of blood T cell repertoires in COVID-19. TCRdb's table, derived via immunoSEQ multiplex PCR, lists solely in-frame clones and lacks some. The sample lists fewer than 150,000 clones, around nine tenths occurring once. The specimen sequenced was peripheral blood. These receptors were obtained from a middle-aged woman with acute or convalescent COVID-19. Both conserved end residues are part of each CDR3. Each record gives: V gene, J gene, D gene, clone size, CDR3 length, CDR3 protein, CDR3 DNA. The D gene is left open where the match is weak. Size values are once, few and many counts, or a class for expanded clones, and some rows have none.

V: TRBV28
J: TRBJ2-1
D: NA
size: NA
length: 17
CDR3: CASSFWTGGQMDDEQFF
DNA: TGTGCCAGCAGTTTTTGGACGGGCGGACAGATGGACGATGAGCAGTTCTTC

V: TRBV6-5
J: TRBJ2-3
D: NA
size: NA
length: 12
CDR3: CASSPAGDTQYF
DNA: TGTGCCAGCAGTCCGGCGGGCGATACGCAGTATTTT

V: TRBV21-1
J: TRBJ1-6
D: NA
size: few
length: 14
CDR3: CAVRGPGEGSPLHF
DNA: TGTGCCGTAAGGGGACCAGGGGAAGGTTCACCCCTCCACTTT

V: TRBV4-1
J: TRBJ1-2
D: NA
size: NA
length: 16
CDR3: CASSQDRWQGRYGYTF
DNA: TGCGCCAGCAGCCAAGATCGGTGGCAGGGTCGGTATGGCTACACCTTC

V: TRBV9
J: TRBJ1-2
D: NA
size: NA
length: 14
CDR3: CASSPSTANYGYTF
DNA: TGTGCCAGCAGCCCATCCACAGCTAACTATGGCTACACCTTC

V: TRBV2
J: TRBJ1-6
D: TRBD1
size: NA
length: 13
CDR3: CASADRGHSPLHF
DNA: TGTGCCAGCGCGGACAGGGGGCACTCACCCCTCCACTTT

V: TRBV7-2
J: TRBJ1-2
D: NA
size: NA
length: 15
CDR3: CASSLKGQSPTGYTF
DNA: TGTGCCAGCAGCTTAAAAGGACAGTCACCTACTGGCTACACCTTC

V: TRBV7-9
J: TRBJ1-2
D: TRBD1
size: NA
length: 17
CDR3: CASSLTSTGGGDYGYTF
DNA: TGTGCCAGCAGCTTAACCTCCACAGGGGGCGGCGACTATGGCTACACCTTC

V: TRBV4-1
J: TRBJ2-7
D: TRBD1
size: NA
length: 14
CDR3: CASSLIQGAYEQYF
DNA: TGCGCCAGCAGCCTAATACAGGGGGCGTACGAGCAGTACTTC

V: TRBV29-1
J: TRBJ2-1
D: TRBD2
size: NA
length: 14
CDR3: CSVFAGGFYNEQFF
DNA: TGCAGCGTTTTCGCGGGAGGGTTCTACAATGAGCAGTTCTTC

V: TRBV4-3
J: TRBJ2-7
D: TRBD2
size: once
length: 19
CDR3: CASSQDKTSGGILSYEQYF
DNA: TGCGCCAGCAGCCAAGACAAGACTAGCGGGGGGATCCTCTCCTACGAGCAGTACTTC

V: TRBV24-1
J: TRBJ2-7
D: NA
size: once
length: 15
CDR3: CATSDPHGQPYEQYF
DNA: TGTGCCACCAGTGACCCCCACGGACAGCCCTACGAGCAGTACTTC

V: TRBV7-8
J: TRBJ2-7
D: TRBD1
size: NA
length: 14
CDR3: CASSSRQTGDEQYF
DNA: TGTGCCAGCAGCTCCCGTCAAACAGGGGACGAGCAGTACTTC

V: TRBV5-1
J: TRBJ1-4
D: NA
size: NA
length: 16
CDR3: CASSLGQALANEKLFF
DNA: TGCGCCAGCAGCTTGGGACAGGCGCTTGCTAATGAAAAACTGTTTTTT

V: TRBV4-1
J: TRBJ2-7
D: NA
size: NA
length: 13
CDR3: CASSQLFTYEQYF
DNA: TGCGCCAGCAGCCAACTATTCACCTACGAGCAGTACTTC

V: TRBV30
J: TRBJ1-2
D: NA
size: NA
length: 14
CDR3: CAWSEAANNYGYTF
DNA: TGTGCCTGGAGTGAGGCAGCGAATAACTATGGCTACACCTTC

V: TRBV12-3/TRBV12-4
J: TRBJ1-2
D: NA
size: once
length: 12
CDR3: CASSLRGHGYTF
DNA: TGTGCCAGCAGTTTAAGAGGGCATGGCTACACCTTC

V: TRBV28
J: TRBJ1-6
D: NA
size: NA
length: 15
CDR3: CASSLPPAGYSPLHF
DNA: TGTGCCAGCAGTTTACCCCCGGCAGGCTATTCACCCCTCCACTTT